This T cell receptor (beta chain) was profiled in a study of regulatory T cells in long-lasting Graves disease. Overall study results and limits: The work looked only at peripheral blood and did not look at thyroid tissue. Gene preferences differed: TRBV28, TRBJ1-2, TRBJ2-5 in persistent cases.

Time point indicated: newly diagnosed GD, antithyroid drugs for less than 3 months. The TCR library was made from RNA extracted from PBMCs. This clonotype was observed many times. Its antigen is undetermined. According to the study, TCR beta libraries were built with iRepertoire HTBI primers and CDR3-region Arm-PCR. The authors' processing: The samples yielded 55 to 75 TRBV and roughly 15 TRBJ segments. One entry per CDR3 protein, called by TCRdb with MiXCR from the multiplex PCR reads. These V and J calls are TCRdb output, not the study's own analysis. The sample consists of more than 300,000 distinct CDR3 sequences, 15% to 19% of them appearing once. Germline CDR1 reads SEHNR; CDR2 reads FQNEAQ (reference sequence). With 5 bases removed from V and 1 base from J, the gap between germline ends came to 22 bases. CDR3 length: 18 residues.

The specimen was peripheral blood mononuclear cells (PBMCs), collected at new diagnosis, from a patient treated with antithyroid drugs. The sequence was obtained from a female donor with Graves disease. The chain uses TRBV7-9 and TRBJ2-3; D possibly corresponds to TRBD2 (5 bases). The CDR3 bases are TGTGCCAGCAGCGCGACCCAGGTCTGGGGAGTGGGCACAGATACGCAGTATTTT. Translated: CASSATQVWGVGTDTQYF.